These 6 T cell receptor beta chains originate from one sample sequenced in a study of coeliac disease. Only in-frame clones appear in the TCRdb table, and some are missing; sequencing was by immunoSEQ multiplex PCR. The sample records about 3,700 clones, approximately 69% being singletons. Material: intraepithelial lymphocytes from the gut. Receptor source: a young man with celiac disease.

This clone turned up a few times. This chain uses TRBV10-3 with TRBJ1-2; 10 bases are a match to TRBD1. The CDR3 consists of 13 residues. With 6 bases clipped from V and 6 bases from J, the junction kept 4 bases outside the gene matches. Per germline, CDR1 ENHRY and CDR2 SYGVKD. CDR3 sequence: CAIRGTGVNGYTF. CDR3 nucleotides: TGTGCCATCAGGGGGACAGGGGTCAATGGCTACACCTTC.

In this sample, this clone turned up a few times. The chain couples TRBV5-6 to TRBJ1-3; possible D gene TRBD1, 6 bases. The CDR3 sequence is 13 residues long. V was cut by 3 bases and J by 4 bases, with 8 bases left in between. CDR1 is SGHDT and CDR2 is YYEEEE in the germline V gene. The CDR3 region has the DNA TGTGCCAGCAGCTCCGGGACAGGAAACACCATATATTTT. Protein: CASSSGTGNTIYF.

The sample holds a few counts of this clone. This chain uses TRBV7-2 with TRBJ2-2; 10 bases map to TRBD2. J was trimmed by 4 bases and V by 4 bases; bases with no gene match: 9. Per germline, CDR1 SGHTA and CDR2 FQGNSA. The CDR3 is 17 amino acids. CDR3 in DNA: TGTGCCAGCAGCTCGTGGGGACTAGCGTATTCCACCGGGGAGCTGTTTTTT. It codes for CASSSWGLAYSTGELFF.

This chain joins TRBV28 and TRBJ1-4, with TRBD1 matching 10 bases. Germline V gene sequence: CDR1 MDHEN, CDR2 SYDVKM. Unmatched junction bases numbered 12, after V lost 7 bases and J lost 1 base. The CDR3 length is 18 residues. CDR3 sequence (DNA): TGTGCCAGCAACCTGGGTGACAGGGGGCGGTTAACTAATGAAAAACTGTTTTTT. This codes for CASNLGDRGRLTNEKLFF. The variable domain in full, completed from reference TRBV28 and TRBJ1-4, reads DVKVTQSSRYLVKRTGEKVFLECVQDMDHENMFWYRQDPGLGLRLIYFSYDVKMKEKGDIPEGYSVSREKKERFSLILESASTNQTSMYLCASNLGDRGRLTNEKLFFGSGTQLSVL.

J is TRBJ2-7 and V is TRBV7-9; a weak D match, TRBD2 (5 bases). The germline CDR1 and CDR2 sequences are SEHNR and FQNEAQ (reference sequence). V dropped 5 bases and J dropped 5 bases, with 16 bases sitting between them. This CDR3 is built from 14 residues. The CDR3 DNA sequence: TGTGCCAGCAGCCTCGTTAGCCTAGCTGACGAGCAGTACTTC. Translation gives CASSLVSLADEQYF.

This chain joins TRBV4-1 and TRBJ2-3, with D maybe TRBD2 (5 bases). Trimming cost V 2 bases and J 1 base, with 16 bases left between them. Looked up from germline, CDR1 is MGHRA and CDR2 is YSYEKL. CDR3 size: 17 residues. The CDR3 nucleotides read TGCGCCAGCAGCCAAAAAGGAGGACGCTATGGCACAGATACGCAGTATTTT. It translates to CASSQKGGRYGTDTQYF.